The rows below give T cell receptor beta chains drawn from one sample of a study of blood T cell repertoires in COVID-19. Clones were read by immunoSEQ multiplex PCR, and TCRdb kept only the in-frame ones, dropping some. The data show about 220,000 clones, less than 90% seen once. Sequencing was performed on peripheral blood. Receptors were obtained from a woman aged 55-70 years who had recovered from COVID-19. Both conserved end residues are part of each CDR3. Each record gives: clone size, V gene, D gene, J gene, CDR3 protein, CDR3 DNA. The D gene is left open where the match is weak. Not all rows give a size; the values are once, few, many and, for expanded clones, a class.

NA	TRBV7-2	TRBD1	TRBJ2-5	CASSPERGHQETQYF	TGTGCCAGCAGCCCTGAAAGGGGGCACCAAGAGACCCAGTACTTC
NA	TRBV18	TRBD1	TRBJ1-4	CASSPGQGREKLFF	TGTGCCAGCTCACCGGGACAGGGAAGGGAAAAACTGTTTTTT
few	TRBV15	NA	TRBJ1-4	CATSRGGVRGYKEKLFF	TGTGCCACCAGCAGGGGGGGGGTAAGAGGGTATAAGGAAAAACTGTTTTTT
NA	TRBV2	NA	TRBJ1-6	CASSELRQGNSPLHF	TGTGCCAGCAGTGAACTCCGGCAGGGTAATTCACCCCTCCACTTT
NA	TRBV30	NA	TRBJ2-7	CAWSVLASQTYEQYF	TGTGCCTGGAGTGTTCTCGCTAGTCAGACCTACGAGCAGTACTTC
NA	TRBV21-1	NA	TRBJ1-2	CATSGQGARGYTF	TGTGCCACTTCGGGACAGGGGGCAAGAGGCTACACCTTC
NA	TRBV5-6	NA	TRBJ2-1	CASSSTGTYNEQFF	TGTGCCAGCAGCTCAACCGGGACATACAATGAGCAGTTCTTC
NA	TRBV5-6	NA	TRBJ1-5	CASSLLGGGTNQPQHF	TGTGCCAGCAGCTTGTTGGGCGGAGGCACCAATCAGCCCCAGCATTTT
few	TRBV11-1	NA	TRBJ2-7	CASSLTGSSYEQYF	TGTGCCAGCAGCTTAACAGGGAGCTCCTACGAGCAGTACTTC
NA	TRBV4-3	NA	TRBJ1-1	CASSQRAGALNTEAFF	TGCGCCAGCAGCCAACGCGCGGGGGCCTTGAACACTGAAGCTTTCTTT
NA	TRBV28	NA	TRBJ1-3	CASSPTSGHSGNTIYF	TGTGCCAGCAGTCCGACCTCAGGCCACTCTGGAAACACCATATATTTT
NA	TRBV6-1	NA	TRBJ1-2	CASSEYGDSRGYTF	TGTGCCAGCAGTGAGTACGGGGACTCGAGGGGCTACACCTTC
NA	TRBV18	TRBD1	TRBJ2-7	CASSPKGQPYEQYF	TGTGCCAGCTCACCAAAGGGACAGCCCTACGAGCAGTACTTC
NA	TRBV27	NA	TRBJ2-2	CASSPLTGSGELFF	TGTGCCAGCAGTCCGCTTACAGGGTCCGGGGAGCTGTTTTTT
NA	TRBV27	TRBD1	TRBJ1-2	CASSLDRGAYGYTF	TGTGCCAGCAGTCTGGACAGGGGAGCTTATGGCTACACCTTC
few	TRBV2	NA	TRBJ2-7	CASRGGLFSGDYEQYF	TGTGCCAGCAGGGGCGGACTCTTCTCGGGGGACTACGAGCAGTACTTC
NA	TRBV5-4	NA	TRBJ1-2	CASRGAQWEKYGYTF	TGTGCCAGCAGGGGGGCACAGTGGGAAAAGTATGGCTACACCTTC
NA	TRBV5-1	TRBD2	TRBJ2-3	CASSLGLAGGTDTQYF	TGCGCCAGCAGCTTGGGACTAGCGGGGGGCACAGATACGCAGTATTTT
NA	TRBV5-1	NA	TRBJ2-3	CASSSAGSTDTQYF	TGCGCCAGCAGTTCAGCGGGCTCCACAGATACGCAGTATTTT
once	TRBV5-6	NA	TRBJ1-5	CASSLGGLHQPQHF	TGTGCCAGCAGTTTGGGAGGGTTGCACCAGCCCCAGCATTTT
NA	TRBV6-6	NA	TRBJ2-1	CASSTLGSSYNEQFF	TGTGCCAGCAGTACGTTGGGGAGCTCCTACAATGAGCAGTTCTTC
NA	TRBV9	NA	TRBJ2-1	CASNGLASSYNEQFF	TGTGCCAGCAACGGACTGGCCAGCTCCTACAATGAGCAGTTCTTC
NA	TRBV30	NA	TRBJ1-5	CAWSAGGNQPQHF	TGTGCCTGGAGTGCAGGGGGCAATCAGCCCCAGCATTTT
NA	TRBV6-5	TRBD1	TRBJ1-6	CASSRQGYNSPLHF	TGTGCCAGCAGCCGACAGGGATATAATTCACCCCTCCACTTT
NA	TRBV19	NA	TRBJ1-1	CASSARGGTEAFF	TGTGCCAGTAGTGCAAGGGGTGGTACTGAAGCTTTCTTT
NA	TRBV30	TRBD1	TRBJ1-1	CAWRTGWGTEAFF	TGTGCCTGGAGGACAGGGTGGGGCACTGAAGCTTTCTTT
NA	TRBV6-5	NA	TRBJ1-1	CASSYPGQSSEAFF	TGTGCCAGCAGCTACCCGGGACAATCATCTGAAGCTTTCTTT
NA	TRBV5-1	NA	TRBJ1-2	CASSLLTGGGYGYTF	TGCGCCAGCAGCTTGTTGACGGGGGGAGGCTATGGCTACACCTTC
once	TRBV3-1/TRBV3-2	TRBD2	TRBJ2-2	CASSQVGVGTSEHSANTGELFF	TGTGCCAGCAGCCAAGTTGGGGTAGGGACTAGCGAACACTCCGCGAACACCGGGGAGCTGTTTTTT
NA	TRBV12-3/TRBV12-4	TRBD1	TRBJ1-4	CASSSGGGEKLFF	TGTGCCAGCAGTTCAGGGGGCGGGGAAAAACTGTTTTTT
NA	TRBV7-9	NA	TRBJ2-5	CASSLSFARPQETQYF	TGTGCCAGCAGCTTATCGTTTGCCAGGCCACAAGAGACCCAGTACTTC
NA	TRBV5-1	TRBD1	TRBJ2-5	CASSLEATGSETQYF	TGCGCCAGCAGCTTGGAGGCGACAGGGTCGGAGACCCAGTACTTC
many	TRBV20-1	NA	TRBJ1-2	CSARDGYGYTF	TGCAGTGCCAGAGACGGCTATGGCTACACCTTC
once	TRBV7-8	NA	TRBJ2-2	CASSLTWSTGELFF	TGTGCCAGCAGCTTAACCTGGAGCACCGGGGAGCTGTTTTTT
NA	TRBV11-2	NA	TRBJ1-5	CASCHSNQPQHF	TGTGCCAGCTGTCATAGCAATCAGCCCCAGCATTTT
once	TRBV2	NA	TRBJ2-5	CASSESRAQETQYF	TGTGCCAGCAGTGAGTCCAGGGCCCAAGAGACCCAGTACTTC
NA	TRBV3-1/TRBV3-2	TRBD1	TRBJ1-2	CASSGNRQGAYGYTF	TGTGCCAGCAGCGGAAATAGACAGGGGGCCTATGGCTACACCTTC
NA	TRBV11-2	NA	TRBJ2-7	CASSPIMGLYEQYF	TGTGCCAGCAGCCCAATTATGGGCCTTTACGAGCAGTACTTC
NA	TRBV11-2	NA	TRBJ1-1	CASRLARGGMNTEAFF	TGTGCCAGCAGGCTTGCTAGGGGAGGTATGAACACTGAAGCTTTCTTT
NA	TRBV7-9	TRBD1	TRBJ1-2	CASSPPRRGGDYTF	TGTGCCAGCAGCCCACCTCGGAGAGGGGGCGACTACACCTTC
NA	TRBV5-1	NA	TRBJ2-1	CASSLQIHNEQFF	TGCGCCAGCAGCTTGCAGATCCACAATGAGCAGTTCTTC
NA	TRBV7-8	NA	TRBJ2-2	CASSFLNTGELFF	TGTGCCAGCAGCTTCCTAAACACCGGGGAGCTGTTTTTT
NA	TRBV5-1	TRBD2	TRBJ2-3	CASSLGRGAEDTQYF	TGCGCCAGCAGCTTGGGGCGGGGGGCGGAAGATACGCAGTATTTT
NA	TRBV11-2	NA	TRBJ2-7	CASSLVTDEQYF	TGTGCCAGCAGCTTAGTAACAGACGAGCAGTACTTC
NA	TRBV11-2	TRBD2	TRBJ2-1	CASTSLTAGGLRNEQFF	TGTGCCAGCACATCCCTCACAGCGGGGGGGCTGAGGAATGAGCAGTTCTTC
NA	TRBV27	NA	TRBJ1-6	CASSRLGTSGSPLHF	TGTGCCAGCAGTCGTCTCGGGACATCGGGATCACCCCTCCACTTT
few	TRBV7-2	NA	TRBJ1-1	CASSLGEAGMGTEAFF	TGTGCCAGCAGCTTAGGTGAGGCAGGGATGGGCACTGAAGCTTTCTTT